The 23 T cell receptor beta chains in this list originate from one sample, sequenced in a study of T cell responses to AZD1222 COVID-19 vaccine. Clones were sequenced by immunoSEQ multiplex PCR, and TCRdb holds only the in-frame ones, with some missing. The table lists 160,000 or so clones, over 70% of them singletons, with over 8% in the top ten. Sequencing was performed on peripheral blood, taken 28 days after the second AZD1222 dose. The origin of the receptors is an adult who received the AZD1222 COVID-19 vaccine.

The gene calls are TRBV28 and TRBJ2-2, with TRBD2 identical over 7 bases. Germline CDR1 is MDHEN and CDR2 is SYDVKM. The V segment lost 6 bases and the J segment 0 bases; nucleotides outside the gene matches: 4. CDR3 length: 15 residues. The CDR3 DNA reads as TGTGCCAGCAGACGCGGACTAGCGAACACCGGGGAGCTGTTTTTT. Residues: CASRRGLANTGELFF.

Comments on this clone: Additional DNA sequences in this sample encode the identical CDR3. The genes are TRBV28 and TRBJ1-1; the D gene is possibly TRBD1 (5 bases). CDR3 length equals 14 residues. The germline V and J ends were trimmed by 1 base and 1 base, with 7 bases remaining between them. Looked up from germline, CDR1 is MDHEN and CDR2 is SYDVKM. The CDR3 DNA follows: TGTGCCAGCAGTTTATCTGGGGGGAACACTGAAGCTTTCTTT. This sequence encodes CASSLSGGNTEAFF.

The chain has TRBV6-5 and TRBJ1-1; weak D call: TRBD1 (5 bases). The CDR3 is 13 residues long. Germline CDR1 and CDR2: MNHEY and SVGAGI. V was trimmed by 7 bases and J by 0 bases, leaving 9 bases between them. This CDR3 reads CASNGHLNTEAFF. For the CDR3, the DNA is TGTGCCAGCAATGGACACTTGAACACTGAAGCTTTCTTT.

This chain links TRBV5-4 with TRBJ2-3; the D gene could be TRBD1 or TRBD2 (5 bases each). The CDR3 totals 16 residues. The V gene lost 4 bases and the J gene lost 0 bases, with 15 bases spanning the gap. CDR1 is SGHNT, CDR2 YYREEE, per germline (reference sequence). DNA of the CDR3: TGTGCCAGCAGCATTAAAACGGGACCTAGCACAGATACGCAGTATTTT. This translates into CASSIKTGPSTDTQYF.

The chain links TRBV7-8 to TRBJ2-5; no reliable D call. The CDR3 runs 15 residues. In germline, CDR1 is SGHVS, CDR2 FQNEAQ. The V gene lost 2 bases and the J gene lost 1 base, with 11 bases spanning the gap. This CDR3 is CASSLFRRTQETQYF. CDR3 in DNA: TGTGCCAGCAGCTTATTCCGGCGGACCCAAGAGACCCAGTACTTC.

J is TRBJ2-5 and V is TRBV6-6, with no clear D. The germline V gene encodes CDR1 MNHNY and CDR2 SVGAGI (reference sequence). The CDR3 covers 12 residues. The V and J ends lost 5 bases and 4 bases respectively, with 8 bases between them. CDR3 nucleotides: TGTGCCAGCAGTCCGGGCCGAGAGACCCAGTACTTC. Amino acids: CASSPGRETQYF.

The chain has TRBV5-4 and TRBJ1-2; D is possibly TRBD1 (6 bases). Germline V gene sequence: CDR1 SGHNT, CDR2 YYREEE (reference sequence). V was shortened by 1 base and J by 4 bases, with 11 bases between the two germline ends. CDR3 size: 14 residues. The CDR3 coding sequence is TGTGCCAGCAGCTTGCCAGGGGATGGCTATGGCTACACCTTC. Amino acid sequence: CASSLPGDGYGYTF.

The V and J genes are TRBV9 and TRBJ2-3, with 7 bases matching TRBD2. Germline CDR1 reads SGDLS; CDR2 reads YYNGEE. The CDR3 spans 16 residues. Germline trimming cut 0 bases from V and 0 bases from J; bases unmatched to any gene: 4. This CDR3 reads CASSVADGRSTDTQYF. DNA for the CDR3: TGTGCCAGCAGCGTAGCTGACGGGAGGAGCACAGATACGCAGTATTTT.

V gene TRBV27 combines with J gene TRBJ1-1; 11 bases agree with TRBD1. This CDR3 has 14 amino acids. The V segment lost 6 bases and the J segment 4 bases; nucleotides outside the gene matches: 4. Germline values: CDR1 MNHEY, CDR2 SMNVEV (reference sequence). The chain's CDR3 is CASSLDRGLTEAFF. The CDR3 bases are TGTGCCAGCAGCTTGGACAGGGGGCTCACTGAAGCTTTCTTT.

V is TRBV11-2 and J is TRBJ2-1, with TRBD2 matching 9 bases. The CDR3 is made up of 16 amino acids. V shed 5 bases and J 4 bases; nucleotides not matched to a gene: 9. Germline CDR1 and CDR2: SGHAT and FQNNGV. In DNA, the CDR3 is TGTGCCAGCAGCGTCTCTGGCGGGAGGGGTTACAATGAGCAGTTCTTC. Its protein is CASSVSGGRGYNEQFF.

The chain recombines TRBV19 with TRBJ1-5, with a tentative D call TRBD1 (5 bases). This CDR3 is 13 amino acids long. V was trimmed by 4 bases and J by 7 bases, leaving 11 bases between them. Germline V CDR1 and CDR2: LNHDA, SQIVND (reference sequence). CDR3 residues: CASSKGEAQPQHF. CDR3 DNA: TGTGCCAGTAGTAAAGGGGAGGCGCAGCCCCAGCATTTT.

This clone appeared once. The genes are TRBV2 and TRBJ2-1; D might be TRBD2 (5 bases). Germline CDR1 SNHLY, CDR2 FYNNEI. This CDR3 is 11 amino acids long. Trimming took off 4 bases at V and 10 bases at J, with 8 bases between the two ends. The CDR3 nucleotides read TGTGCCAGCAGTGTAAGCGGAGAGCAGTTCTTC. This encodes CASSVSGEQFF.

This clone appeared once. The genes are TRBV28 and TRBJ1-5; D gene ambiguous. The CDR3 sequence is 14 residues long. Per germline, CDR1 MDHEN and CDR2 SYDVKM. The V gene lost 5 bases and the J gene lost 0 bases, with 8 bases spanning the gap. CDR3 sequence reads: CASSLPGSNQPQHF. CDR3 sequence (DNA): TGTGCCAGCAGTCTCCCCGGTAGCAATCAGCCCCAGCATTTT.

The chain combines TRBV5-1 with TRBJ1-1; a weak D match, TRBD1 (6 bases). This CDR3 spans 17 amino acids. Germline CDR1 and CDR2: SGHRS and YFSETQ. V lost 2 bases and J 4 bases, leaving 21 bases between the germline ends. CDR3 region: CASSLETGFGVSTEAFF. Here the CDR3 DNA reads TGCGCCAGCAGCTTAGAAACAGGGTTCGGGGTTAGCACTGAAGCTTTCTTT.

The chain has TRBV4-3 and TRBJ2-3, with 10 bases aligning to TRBD2. Germline CDR1 is LGHNA and CDR2 is YSLEER. Losses at the gene ends were 0 bases for V and 2 bases for J; bases not matched to a gene: 2. This CDR3 comprises 16 residues. CDR3: CASSQDLAGVTDTQYF. CDR3 DNA sequence: TGCGCCAGCAGCCAAGATCTAGCGGGAGTCACAGATACGCAGTATTTT.

V is TRBV20-1 and J is TRBJ2-7; D is perhaps TRBD1 (5 bases). The length of the CDR3 is 10 residues. The germline V and J ends were trimmed by 6 bases and 5 bases, with 8 bases remaining between them. Germline V gives CDR1 DFQATT, CDR2 SNEGSKA (reference sequence). This CDR3 is CSAAGNEQYF. CDR3 sequence (DNA): TGCAGTGCAGCAGGGAACGAGCAGTACTTC.

This clone was recorded once. The rearrangement uses TRBV25-1 and TRBJ1-6; D is unclear. Germline assignment: CDR1 MGHDK and CDR2 SYGVNS. Trimming removed 1 base at V and 13 bases at J, with 11 bases between. The CDR3 runs 13 residues. CDR3 coding DNA: TGTGCCAGCAGTGAATCTAATGAGGCGCCCCTCCACTTT. This translates into CASSESNEAPLHF.

J is TRBJ2-5 and V is TRBV29-1; 14 bases match TRBD2. Germline values: CDR1 SQVTM, CDR2 ANQGSEA. The CDR3 is 13 amino acids. V lost 5 bases to trimming and J lost 9 bases; unmatched junction nucleotides: 5. Here the CDR3 reads CSVRTSGGWAQYF. DNA for the CDR3: TGCAGCGTTAGGACTAGCGGGGGGTGGGCCCAGTACTTC. Full variable domain (missing parts from reference TRBV29-1 and TRBJ2-5): SAVISQKPSRDICQRGTSLTIQCQVDSQVTMMFWYRQQPGQSLTLIATANQGSEATYESGFVIDKFPISRPNLTFSTLTVSNMSPEDSSIYLCSVRTSGGWAQYFGPGTRLLVL.

The chain joins TRBV7-2 to TRBJ2-7; 9 nucleotides agree with TRBD2. J was trimmed by 1 base and V by 6 bases; bases with no gene match: 7. This CDR3 has 15 amino acids. The germline V gene has CDR1 SGHTA and CDR2 FQGNSA. The CDR3: CASSLTSGLSYEQYF. CDR3 nucleotide sequence: TGTGCCAGCAGTCTCACTAGCGGGTTATCCTACGAGCAGTACTTC.

V and J are TRBV3-1 (or the pseudogene TRBV3-2) and TRBJ2-7; the D gene is possibly TRBD1 (6 bases). Looked up from germline, CDR1 is LGHDT and CDR2 is YNNKEL (reference sequence). V lost 4 bases to trimming and J lost 1 base, with 8 bases between them. The CDR3 has 13 amino acids. The CDR3 DNA reads as TGTGCCAGCAGCCGACAGGAATCCTACGAGCAGTACTTC. Translated, it gives CASSRQESYEQYF.

This clone was detected once. The rearrangement uses TRBV11-2 and TRBJ2-7, with 8 bases fitting TRBD1. Per the germline V gene, CDR1 is SGHAT and CDR2 is FQNNGV. There are 13 residues in the CDR3. V gave up 5 bases and J gave up 6 bases; unmatched junction bases: 6. The CDR3, as DNA: TGTGCCAGCAGCCCCAGACAGGGGTCCGAGCAGTACTTC. It yields the protein CASSPRQGSEQYF.

V usage is TRBV5-4 and J usage is TRBJ1-1; 12 bases align to TRBD1. Per germline, CDR1 SGHNT and CDR2 YYREEE (reference sequence). With 1 base clipped from V and 4 bases from J, the junction kept 5 bases outside the gene matches. CDR3 length: 16 amino acids. In nucleotides, the CDR3 is TGTGCCAGCAGCTTGACGGGACAGGGGGCAAGCACTGAAGCTTTCTTT. Its protein is CASSLTGQGASTEAFF.

This chain joins TRBV11-2 and TRBJ2-3; possibly TRBD1 or TRBD2 for D (5 bases each). The V end lost 1 base, the J end lost 3 bases, and 11 bases lay between the germline ends. The CDR3 totals 15 residues. Germline V gene lookup returns CDR1 SGHAT and CDR2 FQNNGV. The CDR3 sequence: CASSLGGSRTDTQYF. For the CDR3, the DNA is TGTGCCAGCAGCTTAGGGGGGAGCCGAACAGATACGCAGTATTTT.